This TCR beta chain was captured by sequencing in a study of vaccination effects on CD4 cells after COVID-19. Per the germline V gene, CDR1 is SGHDN and CDR2 is FVKESK. CDR3 length equals 13 residues. The ends were cut back, 5 bases at V and 2 bases at J, with 9 bases in the middle. Whole-study results and caveats: Sampling in the study covered few convalescent patients and included no early post-infection timepoints.

Comment on this clone: The antigen is undetermined.

Pools of viral peptides were used by the ViraFEST assay to expand antigen-specific CD4+ T cells ahead of sequencing. Isolating CD4+ T cells followed approximately 11 days of culture. Every participant took two doses of the BNT162b2 or mRNA-1273 vaccine. Fresh IL-2-containing medium replaced half the medium on days 3 and 7. Clones were read by immunoSEQ multiplex PCR, and TCRdb kept only the in-frame ones, dropping some. The sample yields 25,000 to 35,000 clones, 80% to 85% seen once. The sample was CD4+ T cells from PBMCs cultured with SARS-CoV-2 spike peptides, taken after COVID-19 vaccination. The clonotype comes from a human donor who received a COVID-19 vaccine. Some clones in this sample may be carry-over from other donors' samples. The chain links TRBV14 to TRBJ1-2; D call uncertain. The CDR3 sequence: CASSFTRNYGYTF. The CDR3 DNA reads TGTGCCAGCAGCTTTACACGCAACTATGGCTACACCTTC.